This T cell receptor (beta chain) was found in a study of vaccination and CD4 T cells after COVID-19. In the study overall: Sampling occurred at day 14 and days 161 to 241 post-vaccination in three convalescent patients.

Time point given: late sampling 161 to 241 days after vaccination in a few convalescent patients. Documented treatment: approximately 11-day PBMC culture with coronavirus spike peptide pools or control peptides (ViraFEST assay). A note on this clonotype: Its antigen is as yet unknown.

The germline V gene encodes CDR1 DFQATT and CDR2 SNEGSKA (reference sequence). V dropped 1 base and J dropped 4 bases, with 10 bases sitting between them. The CDR3 covers 13 residues. Scientists ran DNA taken from cultured CD4+ T cells through the Oncomine TCR Beta short-read assay for sequencing. One entry per CDR3 protein, called by TCRdb with MiXCR from the PCR reads. Of 20,000 to 25,000 distinct CDR3 sequences detected, 45% to 55% appear once; the ten largest clones hold about an eighth. This receptor was obtained from a human donor who had recovered from COVID-19. The V gene is TRBV20-1, the J gene TRBJ1-1, with D unresolved. Material: CD4+ T cells from blood, cultured in vitro, obtained about 7 months after SARS-CoV-2 vaccination. The CDR3 bases are TGCAGTGCTAGAGCGGGTGCCTTCACTGAAGCTTTCTTT. It is translated as CSARAGAFTEAFF.